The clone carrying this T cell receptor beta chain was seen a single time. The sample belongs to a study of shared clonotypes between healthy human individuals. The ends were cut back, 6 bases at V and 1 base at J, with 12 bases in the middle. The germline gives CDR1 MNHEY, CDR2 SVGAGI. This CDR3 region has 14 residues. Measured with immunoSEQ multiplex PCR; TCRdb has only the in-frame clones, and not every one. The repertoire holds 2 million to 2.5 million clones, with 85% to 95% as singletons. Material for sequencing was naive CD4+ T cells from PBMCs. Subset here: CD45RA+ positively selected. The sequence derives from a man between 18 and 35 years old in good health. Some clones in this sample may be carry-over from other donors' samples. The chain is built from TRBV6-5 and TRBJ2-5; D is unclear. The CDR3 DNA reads TGTGCCAGCAGACTCAGGAGTTTCCAAGAGACCCAGTACTTC. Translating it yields CASRLRSFQETQYF.